This T cell receptor beta chain was recorded in a study of T-cell reconstitution after alpha-beta-depleted transplantation in children. This clonotype has more than one count but fewer than ten. The CDR3 totals 15 residues. V was trimmed by 0 bases and J by 2 bases, leaving 9 bases between them. Germline CDR1 SGHKS, CDR2 YYEKEE (reference sequence). Unique molecular identifiers were used to barcode this TCRbeta library. TCRdb reprocessed the PCR reads with MiXCR, giving one entry per CDR3 protein. Of around 370,000 distinct CDR3 sequences in the sample, 10% were seen once. V and J are TRBV5-5 and TRBJ1-5; the D is unclear. The TCR was taken from a human donor who donated a stem cell graft to a child with acute lymphoblastic leukemia. The sequences come from PBMCs from the stem cell graft donor, collected from the stem cell graft. CDR3 in DNA: TGTGCCAGCAGCTTGGTCCTCAATGGCAATCAGCCCCAGCATTTT. It encodes CASSLVLNGNQPQHF.